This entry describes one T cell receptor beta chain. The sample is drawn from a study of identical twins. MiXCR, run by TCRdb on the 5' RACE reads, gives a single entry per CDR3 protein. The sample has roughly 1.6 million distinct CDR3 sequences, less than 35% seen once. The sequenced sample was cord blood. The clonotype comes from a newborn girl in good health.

CDR3 loop: CSVESGGADTQYF. The CDR3 bases are TGCAGCGTTGAATCGGGGGGCGCAGATACGCAGTATTTT. V is TRBV29-1 and J is TRBJ2-3; weak D call: TRBD2 (7 bases). The germline V gene has CDR1 SQVTM and CDR2 ANQGSEA. The CDR3 length is 13 residues. V lost 2 bases and J 4 bases, leaving 10 bases between the germline ends.